The 10 T cell receptor beta chains presented below share a single source sample, sequenced in a study of naive CD8 T cells in extremely preterm neonates. Extremely preterm births at about 22-27 weeks of gestation supplied the samples. These receptors have no identified antigens. Produced via immunoSEQ multiplex PCR; TCRdb's table is partial and in-frame only. This sample carries 20,000 to 30,000 clones, 88% of them seen once, and the ten largest clones take around 0.89%. Whole-study findings and limits: Compared with older groups, preterm CDR3s were shorter, with fewer N additions and less trimming.

Sequenced: naive CD8+ T cells from cord blood. These receptors were taken from a boy who was born preterm.

The chain has TRBV11-2 and TRBJ1-2; a weak D match, TRBD1 (6 bases). Deletions cut 1 base from V and 7 bases from J, with 10 bases between. The germline CDR1 and CDR2 sequences are SGHAT and FQNNGV. This CDR3 has 13 amino acids. Here the CDR3 reads CASSLVQGGGYTF. Written as DNA, the CDR3 is TGTGCCAGCAGCTTAGTACAGGGTGGTGGCTACACCTTC.

This chain links TRBV27 with TRBJ1-5; D remains ambiguous. The germline CDR1 and CDR2 sequences are MNHEY and SMNVEV (reference sequence). The CDR3 loop spans 11 amino acids. Trimming cost V 3 bases and J 3 bases, with 0 bases left between them. CDR3 coding DNA: TGTGCCAGCAGTTTCAATCAGCCCCAGCATTTT. Translation gives CASSFNQPQHF.

CDR3 in DNA: TGTGCCAGCAGCTTAAGCGGGGGGGCCATGAGCACGCAGTATTTT. It translates to CASSLSGGAMSTQYF. The chain employs TRBV7-3 and TRBJ2-3; 9 bases align to TRBD2. The CDR3 consists of 15 residues. Germline CDR1 and CDR2: SGHTA and FQGTGA. The junction had 8 bases not matched to a gene; V was cut back by 1 base and J by 9 bases.

This chain joins TRBV27 and TRBJ2-1, with a possible D match to TRBD2 (6 bases). Trimming stripped 5 bases from V and 5 bases from J, with 13 bases between. Germline assignment: CDR1 MNHEY and CDR2 SMNVEV (reference sequence). CDR3 length: 14 residues. CDR3 sequence: CASSLSGPNNEQFF. The CDR3, as DNA: TGTGCCAGCAGTCTCAGCGGGCCTAACAATGAGCAGTTCTTC.

This clone occurred a few times. At the DNA level, this CDR3 is encoded by other sequences in the same sample as well. V and J are TRBV19 and TRBJ2-1; D call uncertain. Germline CDR1 LNHDA, CDR2 SQIVND (reference sequence). The CDR3 sequence is 11 residues long. The germline V and J ends were trimmed by 1 base and 7 bases, with 2 bases remaining between them. The CDR3 is CASSIGNEQFF. Written as DNA, the CDR3 is TGTGCCAGTAGTATAGGGAATGAGCAGTTCTTC.

V usage is TRBV6-5 and J usage is TRBJ2-7; D is unclear. Trimming cost V 0 bases and J 0 bases, with 3 bases left between them. The CDR3 covers 13 residues. Germline loops: CDR1 MNHEY, CDR2 SVGAGI. In DNA, the CDR3 is TGTGCCAGCAGTTACTCAAGCTCCTACGAGCAGTACTTC. The encoded protein is CASSYSSSYEQYF.

This chain connects TRBV7-9 to TRBJ2-7; TRBD2 matches at 7 bases. The CDR3 covers 13 residues. Germline V gene data show CDR1 as SEHNR and CDR2 as FQNEAQ (reference sequence). The junction had 4 bases not matched to a gene; V was cut back by 5 bases and J by 3 bases. The chain's CDR3 is CASSPTGGYEQYF. CDR3 sequence (DNA): TGTGCCAGCAGCCCGACGGGGGGCTACGAGCAGTACTTC.

A remark on this clone: At the DNA level, this CDR3 is encoded by other sequences in the same sample as well. The chain employs TRBV19 and TRBJ2-7; unclear D gene. V lost 3 bases and J lost 4, with 4 bases in between. Germline V gene lookup returns CDR1 LNHDA and CDR2 SQIVND (reference sequence). This CDR3 spans 11 amino acids. The CDR3 sequence: CASSMGYEQYF. The CDR3 region has the DNA TGTGCCAGTAGTATGGGTTACGAGCAGTACTTC.

The rearrangement links TRBV7-6 to TRBJ2-3; 11 bases are shared with TRBD2. The germline V gene encodes CDR1 SGHVS and CDR2 FNYEAQ. CDR3 length equals 18 residues. V shed 2 bases and J 3 bases; nucleotides not matched to a gene: 10. In DNA form, the CDR3 reads TGTGCCAGCAGCTTACCTTACTCCACTAGCGGGGGAACAGATACGCAGTATTTT. This sequence encodes CASSLPYSTSGGTDTQYF. Using reference TRBV7-6 and TRBJ2-3 for the parts outside the CDR3, the full variable domain is GAGVSQSPRYKVTKRGQDVALRCDPISGHVSLYWYRQALGQGPEFLTYFNYEAQQDKSGLPNDRFSAERPEGSISTLTIQRTEQRDSAMYRCASSLPYSTSGGTDTQYFGPGTRLTVL.

V is TRBV5-4 and J is TRBJ1-3; D gene uncertain. There are 14 residues in the CDR3. Germline CDR1 and CDR2: SGHNT and YYREEE (reference sequence). Trimming removed 0 bases from V and 0 bases from J, with 4 bases in between. In nucleotides, the CDR3 is TGTGCCAGCAGCTTGGACAACTCTGGAAACACCATATATTTT. Protein sequence: CASSLDNSGNTIYF.